The clone carrying this T cell receptor beta chain has at least ten counts. Its antigen is undetermined. The data belong to a study of T-cell memory formation after mild COVID-19. Study-level background: Largely donor-specific sequence clusters came from a couple of donors. Notes on the study in general: In second-wave clones peaking day 37, SARS-CoV-2 specificity remained unconfirmed.

The CDR3 has 16 amino acids. MiXCR, run by TCRdb on the 5' RACE reads, gives a single entry per CDR3 protein. The sample has roughly 380,000 distinct CDR3 sequences, 28% seen once; the top ten hold approximately 15%. The chain uses TRBV21-1 and TRBJ2-7; the table assigns TRBD1, which was not confirmed against the DNA. TRBV21-1 is flagged as a pseudogene. The receptor comes from an adult woman who had mild COVID-19 (a few samples of this study predate the infection). Cell type and time point are not known. Source material: PBMCs or a T cell subset sorted from them (not recorded which). The CDR3 DNA follows: TGTGCCAGCAGCAAAGCCGGGGTTTTGGGGCGAAGCGAGCAGTACTTC. Encoded protein: CASSKAGVLGRSEQYF.